This TCR beta chain was identified in a study of T cell repertoires in cytomegalovirus infection. The V gene lost 2 bases and the J gene lost 6 bases, with 14 bases spanning the gap. CDR1 SGHTA and CDR2 FQGTGA come from the germline V gene. The CDR3 runs 15 residues. In TCRdb, the reads were re-called with MiXCR into one record per CDR3 protein. The table lists roughly 230,000 distinct CDR3 sequences, roughly 22% of them singletons, with roughly 18% in the top ten. The sequence came from a human donor in good health (CMV status not recorded). Some clones in this sample may be carry-over from other donors' samples. Sequencing used CD8+ T cells from PBMCs. V and J are TRBV7-3 and TRBJ2-1, with a possible D match to TRBD2 (7 bases). DNA of the CDR3: TGTGCCAGCAGCTTATCGGGGGGCTCCCGCAATGAGCAGTTCTTC. Its translation is CASSLSGGSRNEQFF.